The clone carrying this T cell receptor (beta chain) occurred many times. Antigen unknown. MiXCR, run by TCRdb on the RACE reads, gives a single entry per CDR3 protein. The table lists about 41,000 distinct CDR3 sequences, over 3.5% of them singletons, with 20% to 30% in the top ten. This sample is part of a study of human T cells and chemical hapten exposure. On the study more broadly: Per-sample TCR yields varied mainly from small pooled library volume differences. Notes on the study in general: DPC sensitization did not alter TCRs above 1 in 1000 frequency. Patch test scores rose with PT1 expanded TCR counts, a positive correlation.

V was shortened by 0 bases and J by 8 bases, with 13 bases between the two germline ends. Germline lookup yields CDR1 SQVTM and CDR2 ANQGSEA. The CDR3 is 13 amino acids. Regarding time point: patch test 1, 2 weeks after DPC sensitization. Treatment of the sample: therapeutic diphenylcyclopropenone sensitization with weekly scalp DPC. Total RNA extraction was carried out from unfractionated whole blood. The sequencing used whole blood, collected in connection with sensitization to the hapten diphenylcyclopropenone (DPC). The sequence was obtained from a man aged 45-60 years with alopecia areata. Some clones in this sample may be carry-over from other donors' samples. This rearrangement joins TRBV29-1 to TRBJ1-2, with D hard to call. CDR3 protein: CSVEDLRHGGYTF. The CDR3 nucleotides are TGCAGCGTTGAAGATCTTCGGCATGGCGGCTACACCTTC.